This record concerns one T cell receptor (beta chain) sequence. Its specificity is not known. This CDR3 comprises 14 residues. V was pared by 6 bases and J by 0 bases, with 8 bases between. Germline V CDR1 and CDR2: MNHNY, SVGAGI (reference sequence). This record belongs to a study of T cell responses to AZD1222 COVID-19 vaccine. Pooled samples include second doses given at about 4 or 12 weeks. Study-level results: With two AZD1222 doses given, Spike-specific TCR breadth and depth both rose. Sampling captured repertoires only after the peak T cell response. White British donors predominated, females outnumbered males, and clonal diversity was possibly underestimated.

Data came from immunoSEQ multiplex PCR; TCRdb stores just in-frame clones and leaves some out. The table has some 150,000 clones, about 82% seen once. This chain links TRBV6-6 with TRBJ2-2; D gene ambiguous. The sample here was peripheral blood, taken 28 days after the second AZD1222 dose. The clonotype comes from an adult who received the AZD1222 COVID-19 vaccine. The CDR3 here is CASRGQTNTGELFF. The DNA for the CDR3 is TGTGCCAGCAGAGGGCAGACGAACACCGGGGAGCTGTTTTTT.